This TCR beta chain appears in the sequencing data of a study of T-cell memory formation after mild COVID-19 (dated by TCRdb to the early 2020s). Concerning the study at large: Most TCR sequence clusters were specific to one of the two donors. T-cell clones expanding and contracting after mild COVID-19 in a couple of donors were tracked by longitudinal TCRalpha and TCRbeta repertoire sequencing. Two young, previously healthy adult volunteers made up the cohort, one male and one female.

The instrument was an Illumina NovaSeq 6000. TCRalpha and TCRbeta cDNA libraries were constructed by 5'RACE with constant-segment primers, with sample barcodes and unique molecular identifiers being introduced. RNA was extracted from every sample with Trizol reagent. Library amplification was performed in two PCR steps, and a second sample barcode and Illumina TruSeq adapters were introduced in the second step. Sequencing of the libraries was done on an Illumina NovaSeq, producing 2 x 150 bp paired-end reads. From the authors' description of their analysis: Demultiplexing of reads and collapsing into UMI-guided consensus sequences were performed with migec v1.2.7. Using mixcr v2.1.11, UMI consensuses were aligned to TRA and TRB V and J templates and then assembled into clonotypes. Clonotypes were classified as expanded or contracted when called significant by both edgeR and NoisET, with noise models trained on biological replicates. For edgeR calls, a false discovery rate-adjusted p below 0.01 and a log2 fold-change threshold of 1 were applied. PCA with hierarchical clustering of max-normalized trajectories of the 1000 most abundant clonotypes was used as exploratory dynamics analysis. The CD4 or CD8 phenotype of responding clones was assigned using the separately sequenced CD4+ and CD8+ repertoires. TCRdb took the public reads, trimmed them with fastp at Q25, ran MiXCR for clone calling and kept in-frame beta chains. Rows are combined by CDR3 protein, so each entry shows the most common genes and DNA. V and J calls and clone size were set by TCRdb, not the authors. Within this sample are 550,000 to 700,000 distinct CDR3 sequences, with about a sixth of them counted one time only. Approximately 12% of the sample belongs to the ten largest clones.

Beyond this particular receptor, the publication reports: The study included only a couple of mild cases, and larger cohorts that include severe cases with pre-infection samples were judged to be necessary. From day 15 to 85, contracting clones showed balanced CD4/CD8 phenotypes, whereas a second wave of clones that expanded from day 15 to 37 leaned towards CD4+. Contracting CD4+ clones turned up mainly in the CM and EM memory subsets, whereas EMRA was where CD8+ clones were enriched. SARS-CoV-2 specificity of the second-wave clones peaking on day 37 was not confirmed. Some responding clones were detected in pre-infection memory, suggesting pre-existing cross-reactive memory T cells joined the SARS-CoV-2 response.

This clonotype was counted only a few times. Its cognate antigen has yet to be identified. One base away there is no much larger clone; base qualities are not given. The CDR3 runs 21 residues from the cysteine to the phenylalanine. Solely the CDR3 DNA is kept, with 63 bases framed from the first base. The CDR1 and CDR2 encoded by the germline V gene (reference sequence) are SEHNR and FQNEAQ. The V end loses 5 bases and the J end loses 0 bases, and a stretch of 30 bases separates them. Ficoll-Paque density gradient centrifugation was used to isolate PBMCs. The sequencing input was PBMCs or a T cell subset sorted from them (not recorded which). This sequence uses TRBV7-9 and TRBJ2-3, with a tentative D gene TRBD2 over 6 matching bases. The origin of this receptor is an adult woman who had mild COVID-19 (a few samples of this study predate the infection). The sample titles of this study are shuffled in the database, so cell type and time point are left out; the donor was told from shared clones. Read as DNA, the sequence is TGTGCCAGCAGCCCCGAGTGGGGACTCATCCTGGGATCCTCTAGCACAGATACGCAGTATTTT. The resulting protein is CASSPEWGLILGSSSTDTQYF. The full variable domain, with segments outside the CDR3 supplied by the reference TRBV7-9 and TRBJ2-3 proteins, appears as DTGVSQNPRHKITKRGQNVTFRCDPISEHNRLYWYRQTLGQGPEFLTYFQNEAQLEKSRLLSDRFSAERPKGSFSTLEIQRTEQGDSAMYLCASSPEWGLILGSSSTDTQYFGPGTRLTVL.